These 7 T cell receptor beta chains originate from one sample sequenced in a study of spatial heterogeneity in lung cancer. TCRdb redid the calling of the 5' RACE reads with MiXCR, one entry per CDR3 protein. The table lists some 37,000 distinct CDR3 sequences, 7.5% of them singletons. Regarding time point: sample taken at primary tumor resection. Frozen PBMC, nontumor lung or tumor provided whole RNA, which was sequenced unsorted. Specimen: PBMCs, collected at surgery. Source of these receptors: a male donor with early-stage non-small cell lung cancer.

Only a few counts were recorded for this clonotype. This chain connects TRBV6-5 to TRBJ2-5; D possibly corresponds to TRBD1 (8 bases). From germline, CDR1 is MNHEY and CDR2 SVGAGI. The CDR3 covers 14 residues. The germline V and J ends were trimmed by 5 bases and 4 bases, with 14 bases remaining between them. The CDR3 protein is CASSRQGRGETQYF. In DNA form, the CDR3 reads TGTGCCAGCAGTCGACAGGGGAGGGGAGAGACCCAGTACTTC.

In its sample, this clonotype was seen many times. The chain carries TRBV2 and TRBJ2-7, with unresolved D. The CDR3 extends over 13 amino acids. Germline values: CDR1 SNHLY, CDR2 FYNNEI. Trimming pared 6 bases from V and 0 bases from J, leaving 9 bases between. CDR3 nucleotide sequence: TGTGCCAGCAGAAGGGTCAGCTCCTACGAGCAGTACTTC. Residues: CASRRVSSYEQYF. Filled out from reference TRBV2 and TRBJ2-7, the complete variable domain reads EPEVTQTPSHQVTQMGQEVILRCVPISNHLYFYWYRQILGQKVEFLVSFYNNEISEKSEIFDDQFSVERPDGSNFTLKIRSTKLEDSAMYFCASRRVSSYEQYFGPGTRLTVT.

This clonotype was picked up many times. V usage is TRBV3-1 and J usage is TRBJ1-2; D call uncertain. Germline assignment: CDR1 LGHDT and CDR2 YNNKEL (reference sequence). The CDR3 length is 14 residues. Trimming removed 6 bases from V and 3 bases from J, with 14 bases in between. The CDR3 sequence is CASSQPPDHYGYTF. The CDR3 bases are TGTGCCAGCAGTCAACCCCCGGACCACTATGGCTACACCTTC.

This clonotype was detected ten times or more. The rearrangement links TRBV7-2 to TRBJ1-1, with TRBD1 as a possible D gene (5 bases). Germline V gene lookup returns CDR1 SGHTA and CDR2 FQGNSA. The CDR3 extends over 14 amino acids. V dropped 2 bases and J dropped 1 base, with 8 bases sitting between them. The CDR3 DNA reads as TGTGCCAGCAGCTTACAGGGAACGAACACTGAAGCTTTCTTT. Translating it yields CASSLQGTNTEAFF.

This clonotype came up a few times. The CDR3 here is CASSLNLPGTSPLHF. CDR3 DNA sequence: TGTGCCAGCAGTTTAAATCTCCCGGGTACCTCACCCCTCCACTTT. J is TRBJ1-6 and V is TRBV27; no definite D call. CDR3 length: 15 amino acids. Germline V gene sequence: CDR1 MNHEY, CDR2 SMNVEV (reference sequence). Trimming left V 2 bases short and J 10 bases short, with 15 bases between.

This clonotype was counted a few times. The chain's CDR3 is CASSTGTGPTGELFF. Written as DNA, the CDR3 is TGCGCCAGCAGCACCGGGACAGGGCCAACCGGGGAGCTGTTTTTT. This chain connects TRBV5-1 to TRBJ2-2, with 9 positions matching TRBD1. The CDR3 loop spans 15 amino acids. Germline V gene lookup returns CDR1 SGHRS and CDR2 YFSETQ. Trimming at V came to 4 bases and at J to 5 bases, leaving 6 bases not matched to a gene.

The V call is TRBV30, the J call TRBJ2-5, with D perhaps matching TRBD1 or TRBD2 (5 bases each). The CDR3 consists of 14 residues. Germline values: CDR1 GTSNPN, CDR2 SVGIG (reference sequence). V was shortened by 3 bases and J by 2 bases, with 13 bases between the two germline ends. CDR3 protein: CAWRRGRYQETQYF. The CDR3 bases are TGTGCCTGGAGAAGGGGACGATATCAAGAGACCCAGTACTTC.